This T cell receptor beta chain emerged from a study of graft-versus-host responses after intestinal transplantation. Study overall: Every recipient had anti-thymocyte globulin induction and around three years of tacrolimus plus steroids. General study points: Allografts carried high graft-versus-host to host-versus-graft clonal ratios in patients having graft-donor T cell macrochimerism. Recipient marrow harbored GvH clones, some of which surfaced first in ileum or blood. Early HvG declines after transplant were associated with peak circulating GvH clone levels.

This clone showed up just a few times. Antigen: not known. Germline V lookup: CDR1 MNHNS, CDR2 SASEGT. The V segment lost 6 bases and the J segment 10 bases; nucleotides outside the gene matches: 10. The CDR3 sequence is 13 residues long. Sequenced by immunoSEQ multiplex PCR; TCRdb stores in-frame clones only, minus some. The sample carries about 88,000 clones, approximately 90% recorded once. The receptor comes from a human donor who was the organ donor for an intestinal transplant. This sequence joins TRBV6-1 and TRBJ1-2; TRBD1 matches at 8 bases. The sample here was unstimulated CD4+ T cells sorted from spleen or lymph node cells, taken before transplant. The CDR3 reads CASSPQGATVYTF. The CDR3 nucleotides are TGTGCCAGCAGCCCTCAGGGGGCAACAGTCTACACCTTC.